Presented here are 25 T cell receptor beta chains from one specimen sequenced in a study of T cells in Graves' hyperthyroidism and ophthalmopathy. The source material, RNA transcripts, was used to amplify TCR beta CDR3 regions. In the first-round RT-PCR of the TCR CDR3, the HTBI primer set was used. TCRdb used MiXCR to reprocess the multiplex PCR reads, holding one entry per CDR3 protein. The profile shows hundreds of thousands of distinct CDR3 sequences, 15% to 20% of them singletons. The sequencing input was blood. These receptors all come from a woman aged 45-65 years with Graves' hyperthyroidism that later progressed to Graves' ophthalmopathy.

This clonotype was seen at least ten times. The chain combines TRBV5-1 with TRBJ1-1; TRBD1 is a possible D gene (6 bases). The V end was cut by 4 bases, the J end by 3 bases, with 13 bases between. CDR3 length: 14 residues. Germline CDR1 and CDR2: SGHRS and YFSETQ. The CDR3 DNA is TGCGCCAGCAGCCGGGACATCCGAGACACTGAAGCTTTCTTT. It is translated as CASSRDIRDTEAFF.

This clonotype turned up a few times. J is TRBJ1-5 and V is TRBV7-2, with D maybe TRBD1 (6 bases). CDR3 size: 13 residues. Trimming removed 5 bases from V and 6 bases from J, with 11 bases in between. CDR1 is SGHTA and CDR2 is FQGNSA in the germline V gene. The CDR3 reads CASSARGSQPQHF. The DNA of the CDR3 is TGTGCCAGCAGCGCCAGGGGAAGTCAGCCCCAGCATTTT.

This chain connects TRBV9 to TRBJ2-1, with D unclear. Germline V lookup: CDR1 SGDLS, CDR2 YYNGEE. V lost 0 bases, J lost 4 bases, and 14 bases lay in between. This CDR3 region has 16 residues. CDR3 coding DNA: TGTGCCAGCAGCGTAGGTCTGGGCGCGGTATACAATGAGCAGTTCTTC. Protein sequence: CASSVGLGAVYNEQFF.

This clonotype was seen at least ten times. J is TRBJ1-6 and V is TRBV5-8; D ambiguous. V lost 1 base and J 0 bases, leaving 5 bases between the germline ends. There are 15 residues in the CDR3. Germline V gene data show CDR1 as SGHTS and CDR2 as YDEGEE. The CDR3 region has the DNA TGTGCCAGCAGCTTGTTTGGCTCCTATAATTCACCCCTCCACTTT. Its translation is CASSLFGSYNSPLHF. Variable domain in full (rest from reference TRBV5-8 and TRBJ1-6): EAGVTQSPTHLIKTRGQQATLRCSPISGHTSVYWYQQALGLGLQFLLWYDEGEERNRGNFPPRFSGRQFPNYSSELNVNALELEDSALYLCASSLFGSYNSPLHFGNGTRLTVT.

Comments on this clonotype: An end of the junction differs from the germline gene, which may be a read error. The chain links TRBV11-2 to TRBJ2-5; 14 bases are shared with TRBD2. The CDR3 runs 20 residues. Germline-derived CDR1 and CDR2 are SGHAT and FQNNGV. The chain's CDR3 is CASSRIGLAGGRRAQETQYF. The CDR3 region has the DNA TGCGCCAGCAGCCGGATCGGACTAGCGGGGGGCCGGAGGGCTCAAGAGACCCAGTACTTC.

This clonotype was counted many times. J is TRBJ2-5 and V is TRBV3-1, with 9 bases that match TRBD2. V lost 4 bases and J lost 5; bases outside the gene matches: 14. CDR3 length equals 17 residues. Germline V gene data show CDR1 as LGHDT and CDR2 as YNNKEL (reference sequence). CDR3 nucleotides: TGTGCCAGCAGCCTGCCCCCTAGGCGGGGGGGCCGGGAGACCCAGTACTTC. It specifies CASSLPPRRGGRETQYF.

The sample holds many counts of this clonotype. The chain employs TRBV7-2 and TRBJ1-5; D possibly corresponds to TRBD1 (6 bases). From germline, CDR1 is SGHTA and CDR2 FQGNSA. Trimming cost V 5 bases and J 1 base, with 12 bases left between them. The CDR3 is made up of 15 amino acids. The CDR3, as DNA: TGTGCCAGCAGCCTCCTGGACAGAAGCAATCAGCCCCAGCATTTT. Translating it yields CASSLLDRSNQPQHF.

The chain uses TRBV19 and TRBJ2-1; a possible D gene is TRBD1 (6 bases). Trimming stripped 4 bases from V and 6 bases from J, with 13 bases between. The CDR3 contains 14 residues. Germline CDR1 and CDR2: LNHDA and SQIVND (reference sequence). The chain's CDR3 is CASSNAGAINEQFF. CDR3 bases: TGTGCCAGTAGTAATGCAGGGGCCATCAATGAGCAGTTCTTC.

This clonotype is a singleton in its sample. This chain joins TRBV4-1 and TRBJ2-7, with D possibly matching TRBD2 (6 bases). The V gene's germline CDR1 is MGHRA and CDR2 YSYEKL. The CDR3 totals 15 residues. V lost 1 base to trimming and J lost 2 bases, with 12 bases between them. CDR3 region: CASSQVGGAAYEQYF. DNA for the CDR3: TGCGCCAGCAGCCAAGTGGGGGGAGCCGCCTACGAGCAGTACTTC.

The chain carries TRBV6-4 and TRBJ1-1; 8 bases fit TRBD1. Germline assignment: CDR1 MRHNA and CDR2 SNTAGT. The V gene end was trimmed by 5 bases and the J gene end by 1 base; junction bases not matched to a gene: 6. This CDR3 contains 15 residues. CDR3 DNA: TGTGCCAGCAGTCCAACCGGGACAGGGAACACTGAAGCTTTCTTT. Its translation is CASSPTGTGNTEAFF.

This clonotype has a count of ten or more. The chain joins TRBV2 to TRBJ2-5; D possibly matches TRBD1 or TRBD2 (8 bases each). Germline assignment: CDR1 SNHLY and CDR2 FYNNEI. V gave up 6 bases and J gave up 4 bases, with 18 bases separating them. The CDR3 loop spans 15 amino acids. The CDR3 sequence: CASSDIAGTGETQYF. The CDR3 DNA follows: TGTGCCAGCAGCGACATAGCGGGGACAGGAGAGACCCAGTACTTC.

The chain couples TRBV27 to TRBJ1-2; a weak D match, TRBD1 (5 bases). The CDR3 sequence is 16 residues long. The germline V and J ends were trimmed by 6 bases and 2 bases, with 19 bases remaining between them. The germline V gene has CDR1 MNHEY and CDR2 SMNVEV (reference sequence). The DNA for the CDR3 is TGTGCCAGCAGGCGGCGTTCGGGGCAGACGAACTATGGCTACACCTTC. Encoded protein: CASRRRSGQTNYGYTF.

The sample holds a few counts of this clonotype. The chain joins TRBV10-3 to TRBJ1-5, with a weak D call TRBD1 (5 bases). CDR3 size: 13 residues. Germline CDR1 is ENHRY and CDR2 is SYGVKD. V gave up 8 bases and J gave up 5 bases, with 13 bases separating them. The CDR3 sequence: CAIQTGEDQPQHF. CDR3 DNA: TGTGCCATCCAGACGGGGGAAGATCAGCCCCAGCATTTT.

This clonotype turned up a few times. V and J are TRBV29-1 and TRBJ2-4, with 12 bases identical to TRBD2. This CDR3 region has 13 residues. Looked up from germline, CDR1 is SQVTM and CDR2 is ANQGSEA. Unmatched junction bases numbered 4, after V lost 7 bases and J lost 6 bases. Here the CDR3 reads CSGMTSGGNIQYF. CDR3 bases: TGCAGCGGGATGACTAGCGGGGGAAACATTCAGTACTTC.

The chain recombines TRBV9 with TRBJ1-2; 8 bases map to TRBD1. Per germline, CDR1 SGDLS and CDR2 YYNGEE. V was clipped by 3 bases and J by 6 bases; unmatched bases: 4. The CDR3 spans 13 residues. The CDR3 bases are TGTGCCAGCAGCGGCGCAGGGGGCAATGGCTACACCTTC. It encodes CASSGAGGNGYTF.

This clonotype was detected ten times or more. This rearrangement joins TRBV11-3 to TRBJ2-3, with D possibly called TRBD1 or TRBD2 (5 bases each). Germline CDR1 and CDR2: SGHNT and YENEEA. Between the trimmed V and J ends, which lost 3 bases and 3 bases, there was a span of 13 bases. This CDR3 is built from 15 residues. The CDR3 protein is CASSFGAGGTDTQYF. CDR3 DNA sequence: TGTGCCAGCAGCTTTGGGGCTGGAGGTACAGATACGCAGTATTTT.

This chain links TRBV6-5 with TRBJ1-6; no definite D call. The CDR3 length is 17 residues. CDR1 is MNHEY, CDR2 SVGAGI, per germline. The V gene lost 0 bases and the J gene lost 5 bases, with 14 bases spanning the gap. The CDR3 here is CASSYSGGRIHNSPLHF. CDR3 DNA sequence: TGTGCCAGCAGTTACTCGGGTGGGAGAATCCATAATTCACCCCTCCACTTT.

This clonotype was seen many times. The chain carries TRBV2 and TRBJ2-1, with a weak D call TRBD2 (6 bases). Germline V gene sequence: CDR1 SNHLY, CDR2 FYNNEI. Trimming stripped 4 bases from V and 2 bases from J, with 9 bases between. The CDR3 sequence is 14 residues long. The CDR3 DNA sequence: TGTGCCAGCAGTGCTAGCGCCGCCTACAATGAGCAGTTCTTC. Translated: CASSASAAYNEQFF.

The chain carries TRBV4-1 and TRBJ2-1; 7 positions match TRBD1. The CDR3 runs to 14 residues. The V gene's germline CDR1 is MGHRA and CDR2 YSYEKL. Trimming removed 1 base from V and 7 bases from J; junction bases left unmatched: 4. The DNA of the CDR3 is TGCGCCAGCAGCCAAGTGGACAGGATGAATGAGCAGTTCTTC. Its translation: CASSQVDRMNEQFF.

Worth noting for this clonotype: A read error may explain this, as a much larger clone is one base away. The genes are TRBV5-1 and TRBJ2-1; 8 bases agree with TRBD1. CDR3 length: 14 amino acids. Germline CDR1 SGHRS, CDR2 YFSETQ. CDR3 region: CASSLDRGRSEQLF. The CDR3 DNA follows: TGCGCCAGCAGCCTCGACAGGGGTCGATCCGAGCAGCTCTTC.

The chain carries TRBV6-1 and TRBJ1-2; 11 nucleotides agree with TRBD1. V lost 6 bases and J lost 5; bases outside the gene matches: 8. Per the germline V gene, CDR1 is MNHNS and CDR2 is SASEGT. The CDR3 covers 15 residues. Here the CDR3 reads CASSTRDRGGYGYTF. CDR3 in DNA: TGTGCCAGCAGCACCCGGGACAGGGGGGGATATGGCTACACCTTC.

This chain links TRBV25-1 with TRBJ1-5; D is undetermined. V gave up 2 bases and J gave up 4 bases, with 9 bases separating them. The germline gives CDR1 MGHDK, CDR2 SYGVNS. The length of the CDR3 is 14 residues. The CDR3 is CASSEEGRNQPQHF. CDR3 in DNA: TGTGCCAGCAGTGAAGAGGGAAGAAATCAGCCCCAGCATTTT.

The CDR3 sequence is CASSVAGSRNQPQHF. CDR3 bases: TGTGCCAGCAGCGTAGCAGGGTCGCGCAATCAGCCCCAGCATTTT. V gene TRBV9 combines with J gene TRBJ1-5, with D perhaps TRBD1 (5 bases). Germline V lookup: CDR1 SGDLS, CDR2 YYNGEE. V lost 0 bases to trimming and J lost 2 bases, with 9 bases between them. The CDR3 is 15 amino acids. Drawing the rest from reference TRBV9 and TRBJ1-5, the complete variable domain is DSGVTQTPKHLITATGQRVTLRCSPRSGDLSVYWYQQSLDQGLQFLIQYYNGEERAKGNILERFSAQQFPDLHSELNLSSLELGDSALYFCASSVAGSRNQPQHFGDGTRLSIL.

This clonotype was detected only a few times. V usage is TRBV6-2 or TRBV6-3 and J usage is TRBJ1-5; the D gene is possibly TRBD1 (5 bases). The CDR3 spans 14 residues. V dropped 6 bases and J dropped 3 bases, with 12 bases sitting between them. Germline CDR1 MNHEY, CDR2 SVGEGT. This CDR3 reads CASRRDFSNQPQHF. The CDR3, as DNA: TGTGCCAGCAGGAGGGACTTTTCCAATCAGCCCCAGCATTTT.

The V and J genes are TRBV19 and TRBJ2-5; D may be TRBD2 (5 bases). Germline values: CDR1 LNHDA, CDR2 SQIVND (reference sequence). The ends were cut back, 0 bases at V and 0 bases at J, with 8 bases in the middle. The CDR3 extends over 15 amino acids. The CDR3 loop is CASSIDGGYQETQYF. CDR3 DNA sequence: TGTGCCAGTAGTATAGATGGCGGGTACCAAGAGACCCAGTACTTC.